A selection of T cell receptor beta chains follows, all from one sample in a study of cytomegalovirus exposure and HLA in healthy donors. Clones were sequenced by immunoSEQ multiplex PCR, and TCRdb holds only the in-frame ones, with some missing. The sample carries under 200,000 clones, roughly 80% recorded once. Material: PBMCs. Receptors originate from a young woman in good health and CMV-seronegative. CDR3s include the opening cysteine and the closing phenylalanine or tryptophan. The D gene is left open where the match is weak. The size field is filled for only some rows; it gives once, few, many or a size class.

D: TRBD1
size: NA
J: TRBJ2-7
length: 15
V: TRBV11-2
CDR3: CASSSDRESPYEQYF
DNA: TGTGCCAGCAGCTCGGACAGGGAAAGCCCCTACGAGCAGTACTTC

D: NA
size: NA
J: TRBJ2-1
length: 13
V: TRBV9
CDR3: CASTSGPYNEQFF
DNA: TGTGCCAGCACGTCGGGTCCCTACAATGAGCAGTTCTTC

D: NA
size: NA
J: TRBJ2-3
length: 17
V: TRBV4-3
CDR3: CASSPPPHKEYTDTQYF
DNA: TGCGCCAGCAGCCCACCCCCTCACAAGGAGTACACAGATACGCAGTATTTT

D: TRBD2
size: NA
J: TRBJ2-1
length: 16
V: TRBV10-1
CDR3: CASSSLGLAGYNEQFF
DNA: TGCGCCAGCAGCTCACTGGGACTAGCGGGCTACAATGAGCAGTTCTTC

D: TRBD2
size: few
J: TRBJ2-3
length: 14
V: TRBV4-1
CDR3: CASSPQETSGTQYF
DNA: TGCGCCAGCAGCCCGCAAGAGACTAGCGGTACGCAGTATTTT

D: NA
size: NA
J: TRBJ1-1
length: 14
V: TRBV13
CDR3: CASSLSRGVGEAFF
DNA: TGTGCCAGCAGCTTGAGTCGGGGGGTTGGTGAAGCTTTCTTT

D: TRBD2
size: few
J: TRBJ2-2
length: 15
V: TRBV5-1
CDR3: CASSLTGGNTGELFF
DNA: TGCGCCAGCAGCTTGACGGGAGGGAACACCGGGGAGCTGTTTTTT

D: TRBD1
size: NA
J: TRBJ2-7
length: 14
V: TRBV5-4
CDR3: CASSTRTGLNEQYF
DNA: TGTGCCAGCAGCACTCGGACAGGGCTCAACGAGCAGTACTTC

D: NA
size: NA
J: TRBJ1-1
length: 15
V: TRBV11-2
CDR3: CASSFPRDKYSEAFF
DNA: TGTGCCAGCAGCTTCCCCCGGGACAAATACTCTGAAGCTTTCTTT

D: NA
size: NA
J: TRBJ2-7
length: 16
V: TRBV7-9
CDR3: CASSPRGPEGSYEQYF
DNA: TGTGCCAGCAGCCCTCGCGGGCCAGAGGGCTCCTACGAGCAGTACTTC

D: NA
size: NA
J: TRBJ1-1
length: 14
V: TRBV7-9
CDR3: CASSPVVGDTEAFF
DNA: TGTGCCAGCAGCCCCGTCGTCGGGGACACTGAAGCTTTCTTT

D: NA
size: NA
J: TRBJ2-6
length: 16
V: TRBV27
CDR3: CASSSPQRSGANVLTF
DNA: TGTGCCAGCAGTTCACCGCAGCGCTCTGGGGCCAACGTCCTGACTTTC

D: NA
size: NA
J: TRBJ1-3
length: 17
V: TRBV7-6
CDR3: CASSLNDNSYSGNTIYF
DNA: TGTGCCAGCAGCTTAAACGACAATTCTTACTCTGGAAACACCATATATTTT

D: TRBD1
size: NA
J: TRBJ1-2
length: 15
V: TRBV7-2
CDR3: CASSPGTGFGYGYTF
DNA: TGTGCCAGCAGCCCCGGGACAGGGTTCGGCTATGGCTACACCTTC

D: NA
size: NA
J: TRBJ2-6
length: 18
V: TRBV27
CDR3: CASSTLRGFASGANVLTF
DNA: TGTGCCAGCAGTACCCTCAGGGGTTTTGCCTCTGGGGCCAACGTCCTGACTTTC

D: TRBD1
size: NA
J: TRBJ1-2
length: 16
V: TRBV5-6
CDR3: CASSLVPPDRLNGYTF
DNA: TGTGCCAGCAGCTTGGTCCCCCCGGACAGGCTGAATGGCTACACCTTC

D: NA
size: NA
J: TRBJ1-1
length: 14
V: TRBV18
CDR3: CASSPQGLNTEAFF
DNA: TGTGCCAGCTCACCACAGGGGCTTAACACTGAAGCTTTCTTT

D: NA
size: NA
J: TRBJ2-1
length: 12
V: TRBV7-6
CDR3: CASSSRGGEQFF
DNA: TGTGCCAGCAGCTCGAGGGGGGGTGAGCAGTTCTTC

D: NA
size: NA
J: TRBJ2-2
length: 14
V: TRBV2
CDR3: CASSRTVNTGELFF
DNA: TGTGCCAGCAGTAGAACGGTCAACACCGGGGAGCTGTTTTTT

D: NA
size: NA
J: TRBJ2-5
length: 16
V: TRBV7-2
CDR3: CASSGLRGGPQETQYF
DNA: TGTGCCAGCAGCGGACTCAGGGGAGGGCCACAAGAGACCCAGTACTTC

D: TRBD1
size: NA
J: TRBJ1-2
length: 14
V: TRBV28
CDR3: CASTPGGQAYGYTF
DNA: TGTGCCAGCACCCCCGGGGGACAGGCCTATGGCTACACCTTC

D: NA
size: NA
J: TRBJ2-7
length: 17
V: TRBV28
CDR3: CASSFGGAETTGYEQYF
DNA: TGTGCCAGCAGTTTTGGGGGGGCGGAGACGACCGGGTACGAGCAGTACTTC

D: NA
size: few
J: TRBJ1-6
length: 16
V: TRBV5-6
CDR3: CASSLDTGSDNSPLHF
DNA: TGTGCCAGCAGCTTGGATACGGGATCAGATAATTCACCCCTCCACTTT

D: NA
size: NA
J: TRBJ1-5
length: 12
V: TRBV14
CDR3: CASGHLNQPQHF
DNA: TGTGCCAGCGGCCACCTGAATCAGCCCCAGCATTTT

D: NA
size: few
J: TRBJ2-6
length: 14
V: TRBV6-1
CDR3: CASSDRSGANVLTF
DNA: TGTGCCAGCAGTGATCGGTCTGGGGCCAACGTCCTGACTTTC

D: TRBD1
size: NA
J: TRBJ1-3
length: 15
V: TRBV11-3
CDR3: CASSATTGAGNTIYF
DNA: TGTGCCAGCAGCGCCACGACAGGGGCTGGAAACACCATATATTTT

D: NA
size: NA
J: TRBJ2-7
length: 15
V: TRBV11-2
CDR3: CASSLAGNPSYEQYF
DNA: TGTGCCAGCAGCTTAGCGGGAAACCCCTCCTACGAGCAGTACTTC

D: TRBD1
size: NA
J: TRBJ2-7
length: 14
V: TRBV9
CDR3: CASSAGTGGLEQYF
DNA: TGTGCCAGCAGCGCAGGGACAGGGGGCCTCGAGCAGTACTTC

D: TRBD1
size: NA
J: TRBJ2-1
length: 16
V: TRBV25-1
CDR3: CASSEYDRETYNEQFF
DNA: TGTGCCAGCAGTGAATATGACAGGGAAACCTACAATGAGCAGTTCTTC

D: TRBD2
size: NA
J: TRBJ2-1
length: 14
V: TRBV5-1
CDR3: CASIAGGPSNEQFF
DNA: TGCGCCAGCATTGCGGGAGGGCCTAGCAATGAGCAGTTCTTC

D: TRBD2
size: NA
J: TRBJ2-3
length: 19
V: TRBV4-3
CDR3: CASSQGPLAGGTLLDTQYF
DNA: TGCGCCAGCAGCCAAGGTCCTTTAGCGGGAGGGACCTTGTTAGATACGCAGTATTTT

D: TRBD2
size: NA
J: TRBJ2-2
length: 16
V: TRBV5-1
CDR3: CASSSGLAGGTGELFF
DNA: TGCGCCAGCAGCTCTGGACTAGCTGGGGGCACCGGGGAGCTGTTTTTT

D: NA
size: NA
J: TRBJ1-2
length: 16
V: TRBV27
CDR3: CASSSQLQGSNYGYTF
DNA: TGTGCCAGCAGTTCCCAACTACAGGGTTCTAACTATGGCTACACCTTC

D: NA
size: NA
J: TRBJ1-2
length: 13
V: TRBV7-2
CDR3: CASSSGTLYGYTF
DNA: TGTGCCAGCAGCTCCGGGACACTCTATGGCTACACCTTC

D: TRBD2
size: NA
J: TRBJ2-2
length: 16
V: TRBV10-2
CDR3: CASSGTSGRGSGELFF
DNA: TGCGCCAGCAGTGGGACTAGCGGGAGGGGTTCCGGGGAGCTGTTTTTT

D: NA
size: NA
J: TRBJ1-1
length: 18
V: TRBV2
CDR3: CASSERVRALVWNTEAFF
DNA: TGTGCCAGCAGTGAAAGGGTCAGGGCCCTGGTGTGGAACACTGAAGCTTTCTTT

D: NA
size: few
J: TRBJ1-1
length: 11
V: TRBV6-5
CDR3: CASSYQARAFF
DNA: TGTGCCAGCAGTTACCAAGCCCGAGCTTTCTTT

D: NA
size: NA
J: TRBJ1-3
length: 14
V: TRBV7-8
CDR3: CASSLTGNGNTIYF
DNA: TGTGCCAGCAGCCTGACAGGAAATGGAAACACCATATATTTT

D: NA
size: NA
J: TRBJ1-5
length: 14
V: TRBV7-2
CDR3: CASSLGGFRQPQHF
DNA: TGTGCCAGCAGCTTAGGCGGGTTCCGGCAGCCCCAGCATTTT

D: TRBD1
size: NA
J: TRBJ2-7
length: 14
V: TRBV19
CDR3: CASMPGTGIYEQYF
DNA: TGTGCCAGTATGCCCGGGACAGGAATCTACGAGCAGTACTTC

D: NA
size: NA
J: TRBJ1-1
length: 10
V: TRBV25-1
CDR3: CANLGQQAFF
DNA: TGTGCCAACCTAGGACAGCAGGCATTCTTT

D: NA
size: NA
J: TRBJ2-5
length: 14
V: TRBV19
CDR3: CASSLHIQEETQYF
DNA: TGTGCCAGTAGCCTTCATATCCAGGAAGAGACCCAGTACTTC

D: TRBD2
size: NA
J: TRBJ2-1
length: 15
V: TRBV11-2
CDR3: CASSSGLAGYNEQFF
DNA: TGTGCCAGCAGCTCGGGACTAGCGGGCTACAATGAGCAGTTCTTC

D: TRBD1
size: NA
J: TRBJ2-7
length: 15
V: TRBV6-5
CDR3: CASSPPGTGGDEQYF
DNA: TGTGCCAGCAGTCCCCCGGGGACAGGGGGCGACGAGCAGTACTTC

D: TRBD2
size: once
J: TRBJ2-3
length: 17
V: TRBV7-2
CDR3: CASSLSSSAGAKDTQYF
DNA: TGTGCCAGCAGCTTAAGCTCATCCGCGGGAGCGAAGGATACGCAGTATTTT

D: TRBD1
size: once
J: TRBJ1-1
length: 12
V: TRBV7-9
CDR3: CASSPGGTEAFF
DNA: TGTGCCAGCAGTCCAGGGGGGACTGAAGCTTTCTTT

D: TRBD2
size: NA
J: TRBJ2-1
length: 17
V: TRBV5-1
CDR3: CASSLSVGLAEYNEQFF
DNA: TGCGCCAGCAGCTTGAGTGTGGGACTAGCGGAGTACAATGAGCAGTTCTTC

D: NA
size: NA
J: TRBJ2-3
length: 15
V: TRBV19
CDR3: CASSMVAVSTDTQYF
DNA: TGTGCCAGTAGTATGGTAGCGGTTAGCACAGATACGCAGTATTTT

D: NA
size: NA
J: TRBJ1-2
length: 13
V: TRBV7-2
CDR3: CASSTRGPYGYTF
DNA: TGTGCCAGCAGCACCAGGGGTCCCTATGGCTACACCTTC

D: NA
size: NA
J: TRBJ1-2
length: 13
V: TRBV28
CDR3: CASSLGVSYGYTF
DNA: TGTGCCAGCAGTTTAGGAGTTAGCTATGGCTACACCTTC

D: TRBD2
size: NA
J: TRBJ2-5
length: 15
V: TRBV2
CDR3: CASSASGRALETQYF
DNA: TGTGCCAGCAGTGCTAGCGGGAGGGCCCTAGAGACCCAGTACTTC